This T cell receptor (beta chain) was obtained from a study of shared clonotypes between healthy human individuals. In the study overall: Donor composition was a couple of women and three men, aged 18 to 49. Researchers assigned three CD4 naive, three CD4 memory, two CD8 naive and one CD8 memory plate to each donor.

Repertoires were generated with immunoSEQ multiplex PCR, while TCRdb's copy carries only in-frame clones and drops some. The profile shows some 1,100,000 clones, about four fifths of them singletons. The table lists this clone with a count of one. The donor population consisted of healthy HIV-negative adults with no recent acute infections or vaccinations. CD4+ cells yielded CD45RA+ naive and CD45RA-negative memory subsets. V was clipped by 6 bases and J by 2 bases; unmatched bases: 8. The germline gives CDR1 SGHAT, CDR2 FQNNGV. The CDR3 sequence is 15 residues long. Sequencing used memory CD4+ T cells from PBMCs. The subset: CD45RA-negative fraction. The V and J genes are TRBV11-2 and TRBJ2-7; 9 nucleotides agree with TRBD1. This TCR derives from a young man in good health. Some clones in this sample may be carry-over from other donors' samples. CDR3 region: CASRQPGQGPYEQYF. As DNA, the CDR3 is TGTGCCAGCAGACAGCCGGGACAGGGTCCCTACGAGCAGTACTTC.